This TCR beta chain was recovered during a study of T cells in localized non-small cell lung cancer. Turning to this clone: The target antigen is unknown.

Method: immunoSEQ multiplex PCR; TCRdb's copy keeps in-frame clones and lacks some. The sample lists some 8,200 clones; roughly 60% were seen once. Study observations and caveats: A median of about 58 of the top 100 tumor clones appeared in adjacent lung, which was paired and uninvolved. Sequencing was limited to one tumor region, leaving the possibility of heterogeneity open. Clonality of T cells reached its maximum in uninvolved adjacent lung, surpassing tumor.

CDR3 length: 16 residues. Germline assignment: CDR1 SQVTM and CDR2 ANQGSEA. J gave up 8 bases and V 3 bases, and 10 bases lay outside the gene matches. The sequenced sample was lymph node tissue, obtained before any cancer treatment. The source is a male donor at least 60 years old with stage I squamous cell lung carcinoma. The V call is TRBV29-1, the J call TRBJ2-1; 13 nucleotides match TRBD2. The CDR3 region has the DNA TGCAGCGTTGAGATGTTCCGGACTAGCGGGAGCTATGAGCAGTTCTTC. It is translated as CSVEMFRTSGSYEQFF.